This T cell receptor (beta chain) originates from a study of cytomegalovirus exposure and HLA in healthy donors. Germline values: CDR1 MDHEN, CDR2 SYDVKM. The CDR3 loop spans 13 amino acids. V shed 5 bases and J shed 3 bases, with 8 bases lying between them. The PCR contained 60 Vbeta and 13 Jbeta primers. The assay was immunoSEQ multiplex PCR, and TCRdb's table has in-frame clones only and misses some. Of about 160,000 clones in the sample, about 71% were seen once. This clone appeared a few times. Other nucleotide sequences in the sample specify the same CDR3. This clonotype originated in a woman in her twenties or thirties in good health and CMV-seronegative. The sample comprised PBMCs. This chain links TRBV28 with TRBJ1-5, with D possibly being TRBD1 (5 bases). CDR3 nucleotide sequence: TGTGCCAGCAGTGGGGGGTTCAATCAGCCCCAGCATTTT. Translating gives CASSGGFNQPQHF. Complete variable domain (other parts from reference TRBV28 and TRBJ1-5): DVKVTQSSRYLVKRTGEKVFLECVQDMDHENMFWYRQDPGLGLRLIYFSYDVKMKEKGDIPEGYSVSREKKERFSLILESASTNQTSMYLCASSGGFNQPQHFGDGTRLSIL.